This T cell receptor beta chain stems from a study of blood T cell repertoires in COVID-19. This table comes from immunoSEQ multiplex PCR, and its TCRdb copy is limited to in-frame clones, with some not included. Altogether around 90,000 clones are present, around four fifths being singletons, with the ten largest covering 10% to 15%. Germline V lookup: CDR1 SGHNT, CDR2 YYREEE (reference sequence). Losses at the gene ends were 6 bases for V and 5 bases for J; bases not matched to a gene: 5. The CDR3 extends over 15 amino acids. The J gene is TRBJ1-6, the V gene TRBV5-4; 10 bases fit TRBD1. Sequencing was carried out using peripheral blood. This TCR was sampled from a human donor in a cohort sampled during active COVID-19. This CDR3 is CASTRGTGDNSPLHF. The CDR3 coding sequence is TGTGCCAGCACCCGGGGGACAGGGGATAATTCACCCCTCCACTTT.